This TCR beta chain derives from a study of CD4+ T cells in melanoma. Study-level points and caveats: CD8+ T cell, macrophage and B cell function reportedly correlated with neoantigen-specific CD4+ T cells. Reportedly, melanoma neoantigen-specific CD4+ T cells showed varied differentiation states.

With regard to this clone: No antigen is known for it.

The assay was immunoSEQ multiplex PCR, and TCRdb's table has in-frame clones only and misses some. The sample yields about 6,900 clones, about 70% seen once. The CDR3 covers 16 residues. With V trimmed by 1 base and J by 4 bases, 8 bases remained unmatched. Germline CDR1 LGHDT, CDR2 YNNKEL (reference sequence). The TCR comes from a human donor with melanoma. The chain links TRBV3-1 (or the pseudogene TRBV3-2) to TRBJ2-5, with 8 bases identical to TRBD1. Input material: cells from a culture (not recorded whether cultured in vitro). CDR3 coding DNA: TGTGCCAGCAGCCAAGTTGGACAGGGAATGGCAGAGACCCAGTACTTC. This codes for CASSQVGQGMAETQYF.